Listed below are T cell receptor beta chains from one sample, sequenced in a study of T cell repertoires in cytomegalovirus infection. TCRdb itself ran the reads through MiXCR, one entry per CDR3 protein. Here the sample spans approximately 300,000 distinct CDR3 sequences, around 25% being singletons. No antigens are known for them. Source: cultured PBMCs, taken from culture after CMV antigen stimulation. Every receptor here comes from a human donor in good health (CMV status not recorded). Some clones in this sample may be carry-over from other donors' samples. CDR3s include the opening cysteine and the closing phenylalanine or tryptophan. The D gene is left open where the match is weak. Size values are once, few and many counts, or a class for expanded clones, and some rows have none.

j_call: TRBJ1-5; clone_size: .; v_call: TRBV5-6; d_call: .; cdr3_aa: CASSALGQYNQPQHF; cdr3_nt: TGTGCCAGCAGCGCTTTAGGGCAGTACAATCAGCCCCAGCATTTT
j_call: TRBJ2-3; clone_size: .; v_call: TRBV5-1; d_call: TRBD2; cdr3_aa: CASSLDRPIYGLVGGTDTQYF; cdr3_nt: TGCGCCAGCAGCTTGGATCGCCCTATCTATGGACTAGTTGGGGGGACAGATACGCAGTATTTT
j_call: TRBJ2-3; clone_size: few; v_call: TRBV7-2; d_call: TRBD2; cdr3_aa: CASSPVGLALSGTDTQYF; cdr3_nt: TGTGCCAGCAGCCCTGTGGGACTAGCTTTATCAGGCACAGATACGCAGTATTTT
j_call: TRBJ2-7; clone_size: .; v_call: TRBV7-2; d_call: TRBD2; cdr3_aa: CASSPAGAVYEQYF; cdr3_nt: TGTGCCAGCAGCCCAGCGGGAGCGGTCTACGAGCAGTACTTC
j_call: TRBJ2-5; clone_size: .; v_call: TRBV20-1; d_call: .; cdr3_aa: CSARENRVRETQYF; cdr3_nt: TGCAGTGCTAGAGAAAACAGGGTTCGAGAGACCCAGTACTTC
j_call: TRBJ1-5; clone_size: few; v_call: TRBV11-2; d_call: TRBD1; cdr3_aa: CASSLGRGLSNQPQHF; cdr3_nt: TGTGCCAGCAGCTTAGGCAGGGGGCTTAGCAATCAGCCCCAGCATTTT
j_call: TRBJ1-2; clone_size: .; v_call: TRBV27; d_call: .; cdr3_aa: CASSLKGTGPYYGYTF; cdr3_nt: TGTGCCAGCAGTTTAAAGGGTACAGGGCCGTACTATGGCTACACCTTC
j_call: TRBJ2-1; clone_size: .; v_call: TRBV5-1; d_call: TRBD2; cdr3_aa: CASRLGLAGGSEQFF; cdr3_nt: TGCGCCAGCAGGTTGGGGCTAGCGGGGGGGTCTGAGCAGTTCTTC
j_call: TRBJ2-1; clone_size: many; v_call: TRBV7-9; d_call: TRBD1; cdr3_aa: CASSSTGTGHNEQFF; cdr3_nt: TGTGCCAGCAGCTCCACTGGGACAGGACACAATGAGCAGTTCTTC
j_call: TRBJ2-1; clone_size: few; v_call: TRBV12-3/TRBV12-4; d_call: .; cdr3_aa: CASSLRRTTLYNEQFF; cdr3_nt: TGTGCCAGCAGTTTGCGGCGGACAACCCTGTACAATGAGCAGTTCTTC
j_call: TRBJ2-7; clone_size: .; v_call: TRBV20-1; d_call: .; cdr3_aa: CSAQDLEQYF; cdr3_nt: TGCAGTGCCCAAGACTTGGAGCAGTACTTC
j_call: TRBJ2-4; clone_size: .; v_call: TRBV19; d_call: .; cdr3_aa: CATDPGIPAQNIQYF; cdr3_nt: TGTGCCACCGACCCAGGCATCCCGGCTCAAAACATTCAGTACTTC
j_call: TRBJ1-1; clone_size: few; v_call: TRBV7-2; d_call: .; cdr3_aa: CASSFLGQPQVREAFF; cdr3_nt: TGTGCCAGCAGCTTCCTAGGACAGCCCCAGGTCCGGGAAGCTTTCTTT
j_call: TRBJ2-4; clone_size: .; v_call: TRBV7-2; d_call: TRBD2; cdr3_aa: CASSLDPTSGSLGNIQYF; cdr3_nt: TGTGCCAGCAGCTTGGACCCGACTAGCGGGAGTTTGGGAAACATTCAGTACTTC
j_call: TRBJ2-3; clone_size: few; v_call: TRBV7-2; d_call: TRBD2; cdr3_aa: CASSFLSLAGADTQYF; cdr3_nt: TGTGCCAGCAGCTTTCTTTCACTAGCGGGAGCAGATACGCAGTATTTT
j_call: TRBJ2-1; clone_size: .; v_call: TRBV29-1; d_call: .; cdr3_aa: CSVERSDNEQFF; cdr3_nt: TGCAGCGTTGAAAGGTCCGACAATGAGCAGTTCTTC
j_call: TRBJ2-5; clone_size: once; v_call: TRBV6-2/TRBV6-3; d_call: TRBD1; cdr3_aa: CASSRSGTGQETQYF; cdr3_nt: TGTGCCAGCAGCCGGTCCGGGACAGGGCAAGAGACCCAGTACTTC
j_call: TRBJ2-1; clone_size: once; v_call: TRBV20-1; d_call: .; cdr3_aa: CSARRVEQFF; cdr3_nt: TGCAGTGCTAGGAGGGTTGAGCAGTTCTTC
j_call: TRBJ2-5; clone_size: many; v_call: TRBV7-8; d_call: TRBD1; cdr3_aa: CASSSAAIFRDRGQRAQTQYF; cdr3_nt: TGTGCCAGCAGCTCCGCAGCAATCTTCCGGGACAGGGGGCAACGGGCACAGACCCAGTACTTC
j_call: TRBJ2-7; clone_size: .; v_call: TRBV7-9; d_call: .; cdr3_aa: CASRNGGYEQYF; cdr3_nt: TGTGCCAGCAGAAATGGGGGCTACGAGCAGTACTTC
j_call: TRBJ2-1; clone_size: many; v_call: TRBV12-3/TRBV12-4; d_call: .; cdr3_aa: CASSSADPYNEQFF; cdr3_nt: TGTGCCAGCAGTTCTGCGGACCCCTACAATGAGCAGTTCTTC
j_call: TRBJ2-1; clone_size: .; v_call: TRBV11-2; d_call: .; cdr3_aa: CASSLVRGEQFF; cdr3_nt: TGTGCCAGCAGCTTAGTTCGGGGCGAGCAGTTCTTC
j_call: TRBJ2-1; clone_size: few; v_call: TRBV7-2; d_call: .; cdr3_aa: CASSSGGQGVNEQFF; cdr3_nt: TGTGCCAGCAGCTCCGGGGGTCAGGGGGTGAATGAGCAGTTCTTC
j_call: TRBJ2-4; clone_size: .; v_call: TRBV7-9; d_call: TRBD2; cdr3_aa: CASSSAGDIQYF; cdr3_nt: TGTGCCAGCAGCTCAGCGGGGGACATTCAGTACTTC
j_call: TRBJ1-2; clone_size: .; v_call: TRBV19; d_call: .; cdr3_aa: CASSIGRLQDYGYTF; cdr3_nt: TGTGCCAGTAGTATAGGGAGGCTCCAAGACTATGGCTACACCTTC
j_call: TRBJ2-2; clone_size: few; v_call: TRBV23-1; d_call: TRBD1; cdr3_aa: CASSQYGTGWNTGELFF; cdr3_nt: TGCGCCAGCAGTCAATACGGGACAGGATGGAACACCGGGGAGCTGTTTTTT
j_call: TRBJ2-1; clone_size: few; v_call: TRBV7-9; d_call: TRBD2; cdr3_aa: CASSHLLADYNEQFF; cdr3_nt: TGTGCCAGCAGCCATCTACTAGCGGACTACAATGAGCAGTTCTTC
j_call: TRBJ1-5; clone_size: .; v_call: TRBV15; d_call: .; cdr3_aa: CATSRGAAAYNQPQHF; cdr3_nt: TGTGCCACCAGCAGAGGGGCGGCAGCCTACAATCAGCCCCAGCATTTT
j_call: TRBJ2-1; clone_size: .; v_call: TRBV11-2; d_call: TRBD2; cdr3_aa: CASSPNRGTRTNEQFF; cdr3_nt: TGTGCCAGCAGCCCAAATCGAGGGACTAGGACGAATGAGCAGTTCTTC
j_call: TRBJ1-2; clone_size: .; v_call: TRBV4-1; d_call: .; cdr3_aa: CASRLKKFNYGYTF; cdr3_nt: TGCGCCAGCAGGCTTAAAAAGTTTAACTATGGCTACACCTTC
j_call: TRBJ2-1; clone_size: many; v_call: TRBV7-2; d_call: TRBD2; cdr3_aa: CASSHTSGRYNEQFF; cdr3_nt: TGTGCCAGCAGCCATACTAGCGGGAGGTACAATGAGCAGTTCTTC
j_call: TRBJ1-3; clone_size: many; v_call: TRBV7-2; d_call: TRBD1; cdr3_aa: CASSAPGQGGGGNTIYF; cdr3_nt: TGTGCCAGCAGCGCTCCGGGACAGGGGGGTGGTGGAAACACCATATATTTT
j_call: TRBJ2-1; clone_size: .; v_call: TRBV4-3; d_call: TRBD2; cdr3_aa: CASSPAGGRAIEQFF; cdr3_nt: TGCGCCAGCAGCCCAGCTGGCGGGAGGGCCATTGAGCAGTTCTTC
j_call: TRBJ2-1; clone_size: few; v_call: TRBV6-6; d_call: .; cdr3_aa: CASSSLQRNNEQFF; cdr3_nt: TGTGCCAGCAGTTCTTTACAGCGGAACAATGAGCAGTTCTTC
j_call: TRBJ2-2; clone_size: .; v_call: TRBV12-3/TRBV12-4; d_call: .; cdr3_aa: CASSLLAVGTGELFF; cdr3_nt: TGTGCCAGCAGTTTATTAGCGGTAGGCACCGGGGAGCTGTTTTTT
j_call: TRBJ2-1; clone_size: few; v_call: TRBV24-1; d_call: TRBD2; cdr3_aa: CATSDMRTSGRFSGSYNEQFF; cdr3_nt: TGTGCCACCAGTGATATGCGGACTAGCGGGAGGTTTTCAGGGTCCTACAATGAGCAGTTCTTC
j_call: TRBJ2-3; clone_size: .; v_call: TRBV6-2/TRBV6-3; d_call: TRBD2; cdr3_aa: CASSSWTSGAYSTDTQYF; cdr3_nt: TGTGCCAGCAGTTCTTGGACTAGCGGGGCCTACAGCACAGATACGCAGTATTTT
j_call: TRBJ1-2; clone_size: .; v_call: TRBV6-2/TRBV6-3; d_call: TRBD1; cdr3_aa: CASTFGDRDYTF; cdr3_nt: TGTGCCAGCACCTTTGGGGACAGGGACTACACCTTC
j_call: TRBJ2-2; clone_size: .; v_call: TRBV19; d_call: .; cdr3_aa: CASSRGDSSSTGELFF; cdr3_nt: TGTGCCAGTAGTAGGGGGGACAGTTCTAGCACCGGGGAGCTGTTTTTT
j_call: TRBJ2-7; clone_size: many; v_call: TRBV7-2; d_call: .; cdr3_aa: CASSSTHYEQYF; cdr3_nt: TGTGCCAGCAGCTCCACGCACTACGAGCAGTACTTC
j_call: TRBJ2-6; clone_size: .; v_call: TRBV28; d_call: TRBD2; cdr3_aa: CASEGSAGASGANVLTF; cdr3_nt: TGTGCCAGCGAAGGGTCAGCGGGGGCCTCTGGGGCCAACGTCCTGACTTTC
j_call: TRBJ2-6; clone_size: many; v_call: TRBV7-2; d_call: TRBD1; cdr3_aa: CASSRPMAGGAGANVLTF; cdr3_nt: TGTGCCAGCAGCAGACCGATGGCAGGGGGCGCTGGGGCCAACGTCCTGACTTTC
j_call: TRBJ2-1; clone_size: few; v_call: TRBV5-1; d_call: .; cdr3_aa: CASSKNPSWPGDTSSYNEQFF; cdr3_nt: TGCGCCAGCAGCAAAAACCCCTCGTGGCCTGGGGATACTAGCTCCTACAATGAGCAGTTCTTC
j_call: TRBJ2-2; clone_size: .; v_call: TRBV30; d_call: TRBD2; cdr3_aa: CAWSLRTSGSTGELFF; cdr3_nt: TGTGCCTGGAGCCTACGAACTAGCGGGAGCACCGGGGAGCTGTTTTTT
j_call: TRBJ1-2; clone_size: .; v_call: TRBV12-3/TRBV12-4; d_call: TRBD1; cdr3_aa: CASSPGQGSYGYTF; cdr3_nt: TGTGCCAGCAGCCCCGGACAGGGATCTTATGGCTACACCTTC
j_call: TRBJ2-1; clone_size: .; v_call: TRBV20-1; d_call: .; cdr3_aa: CSALKRISSYNEQFF; cdr3_nt: TGCAGTGCTTTGAAGCGGATCAGCTCCTACAATGAGCAGTTCTTC
j_call: TRBJ1-5; clone_size: few; v_call: TRBV9; d_call: .; cdr3_aa: CASSARRSNQPQHF; cdr3_nt: TGTGCCAGCAGCGCGAGACGTTCTAATCAGCCCCAGCATTTT
j_call: TRBJ2-3; clone_size: .; v_call: TRBV19; d_call: .; cdr3_aa: CASSGRGPVMTDTQYF; cdr3_nt: TGTGCCAGTAGCGGCAGGGGTCCGGTAATGACAGATACGCAGTATTTT